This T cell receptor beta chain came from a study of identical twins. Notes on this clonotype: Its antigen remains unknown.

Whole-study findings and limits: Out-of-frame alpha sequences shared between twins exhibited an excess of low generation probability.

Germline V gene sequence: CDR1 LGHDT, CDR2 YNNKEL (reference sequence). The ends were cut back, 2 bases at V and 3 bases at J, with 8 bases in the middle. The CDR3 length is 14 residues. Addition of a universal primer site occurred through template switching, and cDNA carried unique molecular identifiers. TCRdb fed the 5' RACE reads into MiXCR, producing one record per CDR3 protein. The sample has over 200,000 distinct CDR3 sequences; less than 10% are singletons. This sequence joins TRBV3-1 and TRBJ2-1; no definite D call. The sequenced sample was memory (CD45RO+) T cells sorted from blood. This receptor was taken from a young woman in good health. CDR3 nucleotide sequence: TGTGCCAGCAGCCAAAGCCAAATCTACAATGAGCAGTTCTTC. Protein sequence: CASSQSQIYNEQFF.